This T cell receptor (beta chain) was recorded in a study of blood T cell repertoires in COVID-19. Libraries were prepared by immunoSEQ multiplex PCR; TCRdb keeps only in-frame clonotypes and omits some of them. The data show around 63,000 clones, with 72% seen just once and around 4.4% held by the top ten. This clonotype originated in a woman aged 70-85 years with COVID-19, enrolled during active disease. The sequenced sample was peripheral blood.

For the CDR3, the DNA is TGTGCCAGCAGCACTCACAGGGGGCAAGGCTACGAGCAGTACTTC. Residues: CASSTHRGQGYEQYF. The rearrangement links TRBV11-2 to TRBJ2-7; TRBD1 matches 9 bases. Germline CDR1 is SGHAT and CDR2 is FQNNGV. The CDR3 has 15 residues. The junction had 8 bases not matched to a gene; V was cut back by 5 bases and J by 3 bases.